These T cell receptor beta chains were read from a single sample in a study of T cells in Graves' hyperthyroidism and ophthalmopathy. TCRdb ran MiXCR on the multiplex PCR reads and lists one entry per CDR3 protein. The sample yields around 420,000 distinct CDR3 sequences, 15% to 19% seen once. Sequencing input: blood. Receptor source: a woman under 30 with Graves' hyperthyroidism. The CDR3 runs from the conserved cysteine through the conserved F or W. Fields, in order: CDR3 protein, V gene, J gene.

CDR3 protein: CASRILGFEDTDTQYF; V gene: TRBV5-1; J gene: TRBJ2-3
CDR3 protein: CASRYMRGGGNTGELFF; V gene: TRBV11-2; J gene: TRBJ2-2
CDR3 protein: CASSLWSSGSSYNEQFF; V gene: TRBV27; J gene: TRBJ2-1
CDR3 protein: CASSIRSGPDGYTF; V gene: TRBV19; J gene: TRBJ1-2
CDR3 protein: CSAEGNRGAEAQYF; V gene: TRBV20-1; J gene: TRBJ2-5
CDR3 protein: CAILGTNQKNTEAFF; V gene: TRBV10-3; J gene: TRBJ1-1
CDR3 protein: CASSRNSGATNEKLFF; V gene: TRBV11-1; J gene: TRBJ1-4
CDR3 protein: CASSYWTGIGSYEQYF; V gene: TRBV6-7; J gene: TRBJ2-7
CDR3 protein: CASSQGRGRTEAGTQYF; V gene: TRBV4-1; J gene: TRBJ2-3
CDR3 protein: CASSWDRGNAGYTF; V gene: TRBV5-4; J gene: TRBJ1-2
CDR3 protein: CASSHPPLLGIYQPQHF; V gene: TRBV6-2/TRBV6-3; J gene: TRBJ1-5
CDR3 protein: CSAREEGGKRNEQYF; V gene: TRBV20-1; J gene: TRBJ2-7
CDR3 protein: CASSPLPSSYNEQFF; V gene: TRBV18; J gene: TRBJ2-1
CDR3 protein: CASSLDGSGEAFF; V gene: TRBV5-1; J gene: TRBJ1-1
CDR3 protein: CASSVVTPQFF; V gene: TRBV2; J gene: TRBJ2-1
CDR3 protein: CASSLGLGGEQYF; V gene: TRBV7-2; J gene: TRBJ2-7
CDR3 protein: CASRPTDSGNTIYF; V gene: TRBV9; J gene: TRBJ1-3
CDR3 protein: CASSHDWGRTQYF; V gene: TRBV7-3; J gene: TRBJ2-5
CDR3 protein: CSARLRAVETQYF; V gene: TRBV20-1; J gene: TRBJ2-5
CDR3 protein: CASSLAHQGGSNQPQHF; V gene: TRBV7-2; J gene: TRBJ1-5
CDR3 protein: CASSPGTGYAEAFF; V gene: TRBV10-1; J gene: TRBJ1-1
CDR3 protein: CSVEVLGTSVQETQYF; V gene: TRBV29-1; J gene: TRBJ2-5